This TCR beta chain was sequenced during a study of cytomegalovirus exposure and HLA in healthy donors. Notes on the study in general: In an earlier analysis, about 87% or about 30%: the productive usage of most TCR beta V segments. Rare TCR sequences dominated, though some public TCRs recurred in many donors.

From germline, CDR1 is SGHVS and CDR2 FQNEAQ. The V end was cut by 1 base, the J end by 0 bases, with 7 bases between. CDR3 length: 14 amino acids. Notes on this clone: Its antigen is not known.

The PCR had 60 Vbeta and 13 Jbeta primers. Profiled with immunoSEQ multiplex PCR; TCRdb holds only in-frame clones, not every one. The table lists about 200,000 clones, with approximately 0.74% in the top ten. The gene calls are TRBV7-8 and TRBJ2-7; D is unclear. This clonotype was obtained from a boy younger than 18 in good health and CMV-seronegative. Material: PBMCs. As DNA, the CDR3 is TGTGCCAGCAGCTTAGTCCGGAGCTCCTACGAGCAGTACTTC. It is translated as CASSLVRSSYEQYF.